The 23 T cell receptor beta chains below were found in one sample sequenced in a study of cytotoxic CD8 clonotypes in ibrutinib-treated CLL (dated by TCRdb to about 2021). The library was prepared using the immunoSEQ multiplex PCR assay. TCRdb's version of the immuneACCESS table is confined to in-frame rearrangements and falls short of the full clone set. An unresolved V gene accounts for under half of the shortfall where checked; the remainder is of unknown origin. The sample table contains around 50,000 clones; only one count was recorded for about 50% of them. The ten largest clones represent around 30% of the sample. Sample time point, as interpreted from the label and publication: 24 months on ibrutinib. The specimen comprised PBMCs, sampled after 24 months of ibrutinib treatment. Receptors were obtained from a human donor with chronic lymphocytic leukemia.

The rearrangement uses TRBV7-8 and TRBJ1-1; D is unclear. Looked up from germline, CDR1 is SGHVS and CDR2 is FQNEAQ. CDR3 length equals 13 residues. V was trimmed by 1 base and J by 1 base, leaving 4 bases between them. CDR3 in amino acids: CASSLGANTEAFF. The CDR3 DNA is TGTGCCAGCAGCTTAGGAGCGAACACTGAAGCTTTCTTT.

In this sample, this clone turned up a few times. J is TRBJ2-5 and V is TRBV18; D remains ambiguous. Germline CDR1 and CDR2: KGHSH and LQKENI. V lost 2 bases, J lost 1 base, and 8 bases lay in between. The CDR3 totals 14 residues. CDR3 coding DNA: TGTGCCAGCTCACCAGTGGCGGTCCAAGAGACCCAGTACTTC. Translating it yields CASSPVAVQETQYF.

There are a few counts of this clone. The chain recombines TRBV29-1 with TRBJ1-4, with a tentative D call TRBD1 (5 bases). With 4 bases removed from V and 7 bases from J, the gap between germline ends came to 13 bases. Germline V gene sequence: CDR1 SQVTM, CDR2 ANQGSEA. This CDR3 region has 13 residues. CDR3 in DNA: TGCAGCGTTGTTGGGGCGGCGGGTGAAAAACTGTTTTTT. Protein: CSVVGAAGEKLFF. The variable domain in full, with the rest retrieved from reference TRBV29-1 and TRBJ1-4, is SAVISQKPSRDICQRGTSLTIQCQVDSQVTMMFWYRQQPGQSLTLIATANQGSEATYESGFVIDKFPISRPNLTFSTLTVSNMSPEDSSIYLCSVVGAAGEKLFFGSGTQLSVL.

This clone appeared a few times. V usage is TRBV2 and J usage is TRBJ2-7, with D unresolved. This CDR3 is built from 12 residues. The V end lost 8 bases, the J end lost 2 bases, and 10 bases lay between the germline ends. Germline loops: CDR1 SNHLY, CDR2 FYNNEI. CDR3 in amino acids: CASGYSPYEQYF. The CDR3 nucleotides are TGTGCCAGCGGGTATTCTCCCTACGAGCAGTACTTC. The full variable domain, its missing parts supplied by reference TRBV2 and TRBJ2-7, is EPEVTQTPSHQVTQMGQEVILRCVPISNHLYFYWYRQILGQKVEFLVSFYNNEISEKSEIFDDQFSVERPDGSNFTLKIRSTKLEDSAMYFCASGYSPYEQYFGPGTRLTVT.

The rearrangement uses TRBV13 and TRBJ1-3, with a weak D call TRBD1 (5 bases). CDR1 and CDR2 from the germline V gene are PRHDT and FYEKMQ (reference sequence). This CDR3 has 16 residues. V was clipped by 3 bases and J by 1 base, with 13 bases between them. The CDR3 nucleotides read TGTGCCAGCAGCTTCAGGGCAGGGCGATCTGGAAACACCATATATTTT. It codes for CASSFRAGRSGNTIYF.

In its sample, this clone was seen a few times. This chain links TRBV2 with TRBJ1-5; TRBD1 is a possible D gene (6 bases). CDR1 SNHLY and CDR2 FYNNEI come from the germline V gene. The CDR3 runs to 13 residues. V lost 1 base and J 6 bases, leaving 7 bases between the germline ends. The CDR3 loop reads CASSEDRVQPQHF. As DNA, the CDR3 is TGTGCCAGCAGTGAAGACAGGGTTCAGCCCCAGCATTTT.

This sequence joins TRBV5-6 and TRBJ1-1; a weak D match, TRBD1 (5 bases). Per the germline V gene, CDR1 is SGHDT and CDR2 is YYEEEE. The length of the CDR3 is 17 residues. V was clipped by 1 base and J by 2 bases, with 18 bases between them. The CDR3 nucleotides read TGTGCCAGCAGCTTGTTCGGCCCGGGGGAATTCAACACTGAAGCTTTCTTT. Protein sequence: CASSLFGPGEFNTEAFF.

V and J are TRBV10-3 and TRBJ1-1; maybe TRBD1 (5 bases). This CDR3 is 15 amino acids long. Germline V gene data show CDR1 as ENHRY and CDR2 as SYGVKD. Trimming left V 0 bases short and J 2 bases short, with 10 bases between. This chain's CDR3 is CAISESGRGNTEAFF. The CDR3 DNA reads as TGTGCCATCAGTGAGTCGGGCCGGGGCAACACTGAAGCTTTCTTT.

This clone showed up many times. The chain carries TRBV21-1 and TRBJ1-5. TRBV21-1 is termed a pseudogene. The CDR3 length is 13 residues. As DNA, the CDR3 is TGTGCCAGCAGCACCCGGGGATTTCAGCCCCAGCATTTT. Protein sequence: CASSTRGFQPQHF.

The chain employs TRBV2 and TRBJ2-7; a weak D match, TRBD1 (5 bases). Trimming removed 2 bases at V and 0 bases at J, with 11 bases between. The CDR3 sequence is 15 residues long. Germline CDR1 reads SNHLY; CDR2 reads FYNNEI. For the CDR3, the DNA is TGTGCCAGCAGTGAACAGGGATTTAGCTCCTACGAGCAGTACTTC. As protein: CASSEQGFSSYEQYF.

J is TRBJ2-3 and V is TRBV14, with TRBD2 as a possible D gene (6 bases). Germline V gene sequence: CDR1 SGHDN, CDR2 FVKESK. This CDR3 is built from 16 residues. Trimming stripped 1 base from V and 1 base from J, with 12 bases between. In DNA form, the CDR3 reads TGTGCCAGCAGCCAAGGGCCCCGGAGGGGCACAGATACGCAGTATTTT. Its translation: CASSQGPRRGTDTQYF.

This clone occurred a few times. This sequence joins TRBV6-1 and TRBJ1-2; weak D call: TRBD1 (5 bases). This CDR3 is built from 13 residues. The germline CDR1 and CDR2 sequences are MNHNS and SASEGT. Deletions cut 5 bases from V and 4 bases from J, with 11 bases between. This CDR3 reads CASSQTGFYGYTF. The CDR3 DNA follows: TGTGCCAGCAGTCAAACAGGCTTCTATGGCTACACCTTC.

A few counts support this clone. The rearrangement joins TRBV7-9 to TRBJ2-6; D is perhaps TRBD2 (5 bases). CDR3 length equals 13 residues. Germline values: CDR1 SEHNR, CDR2 FQNEAQ (reference sequence). With 9 bases removed from V and 4 bases from J, the gap between germline ends came to 10 bases. This CDR3 reads CARPGKGANVLTF. The DNA for the CDR3 is TGTGCCAGACCGGGGAAAGGGGCCAACGTCCTGACTTTC.

The chain has TRBV4-1 and TRBJ2-5, with TRBD1 as a possible D gene (5 bases). CDR3 length equals 14 residues. The ends were cut back, 1 base at V and 2 bases at J, with 8 bases in the middle. Germline V gene sequence: CDR1 MGHRA, CDR2 YSYEKL. CDR3 residues: CASSQGTYQETQYF. In DNA, the CDR3 is TGCGCCAGCAGCCAAGGGACATATCAAGAGACCCAGTACTTC.

A few counts support this clone. The chain's CDR3 is CASSRDSYTGELFF. The CDR3 nucleotides read TGTGCCAGCAGCCGGGACAGTTACACCGGGGAGCTGTTTTTT. V is TRBV9 and J is TRBJ2-2; TRBD1 aligns across 7 bases. Trimming removed 4 bases from V and 3 bases from J; junction bases left unmatched: 3. This CDR3 comprises 14 residues. CDR1 and CDR2 from the germline V gene are SGDLS and YYNGEE.

The chain couples TRBV5-1 to TRBJ1-2; 7 bases line up with TRBD1. CDR1 is SGHRS and CDR2 is YFSETQ in the germline V gene. V gave up 4 bases and J gave up 4 bases; unmatched junction bases: 7. The CDR3 is 14 amino acids. This chain's CDR3 is CASSPVQGGYGYTF. The CDR3 bases are TGCGCCAGCAGCCCTGTTCAGGGGGGCTATGGCTACACCTTC.

This clone has a handful of counts. V gene TRBV5-1 combines with J gene TRBJ1-6; D gene unclear. The V end lost 1 base, the J end lost 0 bases, and 8 bases lay between the germline ends. Germline V gene data show CDR1 as SGHRS and CDR2 as YFSETQ. The CDR3 is 16 residues long. The CDR3: CASSLTGSSYNSPLHF. CDR3 DNA: TGCGCCAGCAGCTTGACTGGCAGCTCCTATAATTCACCCCTCCACTTT.

The CDR3 protein is CASSRDVMNTEAFF. In DNA form, the CDR3 reads TGTGCCAGCAGTCGGGACGTAATGAACACTGAAGCTTTCTTT. The rearrangement links TRBV2 to TRBJ1-1; possible D gene TRBD1, 5 bases. Germline CDR1 and CDR2: SNHLY and FYNNEI. This CDR3 comprises 14 residues. Trimming left V 5 bases short and J 0 bases short, with 10 bases between.

J is TRBJ2-3 and V is TRBV27; maybe TRBD1 (5 bases). In germline, CDR1 is MNHEY, CDR2 SMNVEV (reference sequence). The germline V and J ends were trimmed by 5 bases and 7 bases, with 16 bases remaining between them. The CDR3 is 14 amino acids. The CDR3 loop is CASSPISRQYTQYF. The CDR3 bases are TGTGCCAGCAGTCCAATATCCCGACAGTATACGCAGTATTTT.

The chain couples TRBV19 to TRBJ1-4; no definite D call. The CDR3 runs 13 residues. The V end was cut by 10 bases, the J end by 8 bases, with 17 bases between. Germline CDR1 LNHDA, CDR2 SQIVND (reference sequence). The CDR3 DNA reads TGTGCCACCACCGGGAGTATAAGCGAAAAACTGTTTTTT. Translation gives CATTGSISEKLFF.

V is TRBV4-1 and J is TRBJ2-3, with 10 bases fitting TRBD2. V shed 4 bases, J shed 5 bases, and the junction held 6 bases outside the gene matches. This CDR3 is built from 15 residues. Germline V gene sequence: CDR1 MGHRA, CDR2 YSYEKL. This chain's CDR3 is CASSPWSGGGDTQYF. The CDR3 nucleotides read TGCGCCAGCAGCCCGTGGAGCGGGGGGGGAGATACGCAGTATTTT.

The chain recombines TRBV5-6 with TRBJ2-1; 9 bases line up with TRBD1. This CDR3 has 17 residues. Per germline, CDR1 SGHDT and CDR2 YYEEEE. The V segment lost 0 bases and the J segment 2 bases; nucleotides outside the gene matches: 6. The CDR3 spells CASSLGPGQGTYNEQFF. CDR3 nucleotide sequence: TGTGCCAGCAGCTTGGGGCCCGGACAGGGGACCTACAATGAGCAGTTCTTC.

The table lists this clone with a few counts. The gene calls are TRBV4-2 and TRBJ2-1, with TRBD2 as a possible D gene (5 bases). The V end was cut by 8 bases, the J end by 7 bases, with 24 bases between. This CDR3 is 16 amino acids long. The V gene's germline CDR1 is LGHNA and CDR2 YNFKEQ. In DNA form, the CDR3 reads TGTGCCAGCTCAACCGCGAGGGCCCCCACCCATAATGAGCAGTTCTTC. Protein: CASSTARAPTHNEQFF.